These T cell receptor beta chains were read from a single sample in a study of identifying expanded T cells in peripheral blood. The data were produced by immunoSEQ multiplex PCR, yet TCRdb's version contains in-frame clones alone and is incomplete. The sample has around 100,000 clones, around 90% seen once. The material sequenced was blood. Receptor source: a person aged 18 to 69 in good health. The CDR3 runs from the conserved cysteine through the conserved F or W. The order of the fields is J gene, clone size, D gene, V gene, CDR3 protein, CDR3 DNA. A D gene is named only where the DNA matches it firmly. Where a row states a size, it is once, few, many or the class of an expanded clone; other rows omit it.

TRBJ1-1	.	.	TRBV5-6	CASSLRRKNTEAFF	TGTGCCAGCAGCTTACGACGGAAGAACACTGAAGCTTTCTTT
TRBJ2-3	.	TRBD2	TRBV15	CATSRGAGGTDTQYF	TGTGCCACCAGCAGAGGGGCGGGAGGCACAGATACGCAGTATTTT
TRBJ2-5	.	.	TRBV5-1	CASSFLHNQETQYF	TGCGCCAGCAGCTTTCTCCATAACCAAGAGACCCAGTACTTC
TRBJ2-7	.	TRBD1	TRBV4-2	CASSQDGRGQSYEQYF	TGTGCCAGCAGCCAAGATGGAAGGGGACAGTCCTACGAGCAGTACTTC
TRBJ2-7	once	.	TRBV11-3	CASSPRDAGREQYF	TGTGCCAGCAGCCCCCGGGACGCGGGCCGGGAGCAGTACTTC
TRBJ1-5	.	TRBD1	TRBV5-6	CASSLGTGTGKAQPQHF	TGTGCCAGCAGCTTGGGAACCGGGACAGGGAAAGCGCAGCCCCAGCATTTT
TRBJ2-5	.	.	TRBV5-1	CASSRTGTVEGETQYF	TGCGCCAGCAGCAGAACCGGGACCGTCGAGGGAGAGACCCAGTACTTC
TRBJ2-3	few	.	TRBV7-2	CASSPSLLRTDTQYF	TGTGCCAGCAGCCCGTCCCTCCTTCGCACAGATACGCAGTATTTT
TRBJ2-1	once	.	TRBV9	CASSAVGGNLDEQFF	TGTGCCAGCAGCGCCGTCGGAGGGAATCTCGATGAGCAGTTCTTC
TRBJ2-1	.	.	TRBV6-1	CASSSQGGNEQFF	TGTGCCAGCAGTAGCCAGGGTGGCAATGAGCAGTTCTTC
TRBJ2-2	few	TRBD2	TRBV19	CASRGLAGETGELFF	TGTGCCAGTAGAGGACTAGCGGGGGAAACCGGGGAGCTGTTTTTT
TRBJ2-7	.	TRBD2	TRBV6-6	CASSPAGGPGEQYF	TGTGCCAGCAGCCCAGCGGGGGGGCCGGGCGAGCAGTACTTC
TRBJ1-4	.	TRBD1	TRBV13	CASSLWMTGGNEKLFF	TGTGCCAGCAGCTTGTGGATGACAGGGGGTAATGAAAAACTGTTTTTT
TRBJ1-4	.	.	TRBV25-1	CASSTRTELGKLFF	TGTGCCAGCAGTACAAGGACAGAGCTGGGAAAACTGTTTTTT
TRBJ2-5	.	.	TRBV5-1	CASSPVTRVQETQYF	TGCGCCAGCAGCCCCGTTACTAGGGTTCAAGAGACCCAGTACTTC
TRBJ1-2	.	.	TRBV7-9	CASSLMGARVDGYTF	TGTGCCAGCAGCTTAATGGGGGCCCGAGTGGATGGCTACACCTTC
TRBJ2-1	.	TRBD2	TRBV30	CAWSGGGTGRQFF	TGTGCCTGGAGCGGGGGGGGAACAGGGAGACAGTTCTTC
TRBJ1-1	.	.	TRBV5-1	CASSLAFGLRNTEAFF	TGCGCCAGCAGCTTGGCATTCGGGCTGAGGAACACTGAAGCTTTCTTT
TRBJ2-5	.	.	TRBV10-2	CASSERVQETQYF	TGCGCCAGCAGTGAGAGGGTTCAAGAGACCCAGTACTTC
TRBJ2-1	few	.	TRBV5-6	CASSWPGSAYNEQFF	TGTGCCAGTTCGTGGCCAGGGAGCGCCTACAATGAGCAGTTCTTC
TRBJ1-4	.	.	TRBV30	CAWSGGGKVAEKLFF	TGTGCCTGGAGTGGTGGGGGGAAAGTTGCGGAAAAACTGTTTTTT
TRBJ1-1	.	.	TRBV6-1	CASSEGLFGTEAFF	TGTGCCAGCAGTGAAGGGTTGTTTGGCACTGAAGCTTTCTTT
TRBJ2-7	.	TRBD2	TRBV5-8	CASRASGSYEQYF	TGTGCCAGCAGAGCTAGCGGAAGCTACGAGCAGTACTTC
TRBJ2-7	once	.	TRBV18	CASSPDYEQYF	TGTGCCAGCTCACCAGACTACGAGCAGTACTTC
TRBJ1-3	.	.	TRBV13	CASSQPEFSGNTIYF	TGTGCCAGCAGCCAACCGGAGTTCTCTGGAAACACCATATATTTT
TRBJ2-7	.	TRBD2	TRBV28	CASSFLQGLLAGRKEQYF	TGTGCCAGCAGTTTTCTCCAGGGCCTACTAGCGGGCCGAAAGGAGCAGTACTTC
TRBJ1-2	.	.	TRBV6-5	CASSISGNYGYTF	TGTGCCAGCAGCATAAGCGGTAACTATGGCTACACCTTC
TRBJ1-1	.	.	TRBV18	CASSPGYSNTEAFF	TGTGCCAGCTCACCGGGTTATTCAAACACTGAAGCTTTCTTT
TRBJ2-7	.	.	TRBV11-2	CASSKRDPRDEQYF	TGTGCCAGCAGCAAGAGGGACCCTAGAGACGAGCAGTACTTC
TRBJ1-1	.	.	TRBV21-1	CASSQRGRAGANTEAFF	TGTGCCAGCAGCCAAAGGGGGCGGGCAGGGGCCAACACTGAAGCTTTCTTT
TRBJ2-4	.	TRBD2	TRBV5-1	CASSLYTGGAKNIQYF	TGCGCCAGCAGCTTGTATACGGGGGGTGCCAAAAACATTCAGTACTTC